Below are 6 T cell receptor beta chains sequenced from a single sample in a study of T cells after yellow fever vaccination. TCRdb used MiXCR to reprocess the 5' RACE reads, holding one entry per CDR3 protein. The sample lists approximately 300,000 distinct CDR3 sequences; about 10% were seen once. This specimen consisted of CD4+ T cells sorted from PBMCs, obtained 45 days after the yellow fever booster vaccination. The receptors here all came from a man in his late teens or twenties who received the YFV17D yellow fever vaccine.

The rearrangement uses TRBV5-1 and TRBJ2-1, with TRBD1 as a possible D gene (5 bases). Germline CDR1 reads SGHRS; CDR2 reads YFSETQ. The V end was cut by 0 bases, the J end by 5 bases, with 15 bases between. The CDR3 totals 16 residues. As DNA, the CDR3 is TGCGCCAGCAGCTTGGCGTTGACAGTTGGGGACAATGAGCAGTTCTTC. Translating gives CASSLALTVGDNEQFF.

This chain uses TRBV15 with TRBJ2-4; the D is unclear. The CDR3 is made up of 14 amino acids. Germline CDR1 is LNHNV and CDR2 is YYDKDF (reference sequence). The germline V and J ends were trimmed by 0 bases and 6 bases, with 9 bases remaining between them. CDR3 bases: TGTGCCACCAGCAGAGATAAGGGCCCAAACATTCAGTACTTC. Amino acid sequence: CATSRDKGPNIQYF.

This clonotype was picked up many times. The CDR3 nucleotides read TGTGCCAGCTCACCGCGGAACCAAGAGACCCAGTACTTC. Its protein is CASSPRNQETQYF. The rearrangement uses TRBV18 and TRBJ2-5; D remains unclear. CDR3 size: 13 residues. Germline CDR1 KGHSH, CDR2 LQKENI. Trimming removed 3 bases at V and 0 bases at J, with 5 bases between.

This clonotype showed up many times. The chain joins TRBV7-6 to TRBJ2-5; possibly TRBD1 for D (5 bases). Germline lookup yields CDR1 SGHVS and CDR2 FNYEAQ. The CDR3 runs to 16 residues. V dropped 4 bases and J dropped 2 bases, with 17 bases sitting between them. The DNA for the CDR3 is TGTGCCAGCAGCTCCCGGATCTGGGGCACACAAGAGACCCAGTACTTC. This gives the protein CASSSRIWGTQETQYF.

In its sample, this clonotype was seen a few times. The chain carries TRBV20-1 and TRBJ2-1; D is perhaps TRBD2 (6 bases). Trimming stripped 6 bases from V and 9 bases from J, with 15 bases between. CDR3 size: 12 residues. Germline V gives CDR1 DFQATT, CDR2 SNEGSKA (reference sequence). The CDR3 nucleotides are TGCAGTGCCCCGACTAGTTTCGGTGAGCAGTTCTTC. As protein: CSAPTSFGEQFF.

This clonotype was detected a few times. The chain couples TRBV7-2 to TRBJ2-1, with a tentative D call TRBD2 (6 bases). Trimming removed 5 bases from V and 8 bases from J, with 16 bases in between. This CDR3 comprises 14 residues. Germline V gene sequence: CDR1 SGHTA, CDR2 FQGNSA. For the CDR3, the DNA is TGTGCCAGCAGCCGCTCCGGGACTCCCGATGAGCAGTTCTTC. Translated, it gives CASSRSGTPDEQFF.